This entry concerns a single T cell receptor (beta chain). Antigen unknown. Deletions cut 0 bases from V and 7 bases from J, with 13 bases between. This CDR3 has 15 residues. Germline V gene data show CDR1 as SGDLS and CDR2 as YYNGEE. Repertoires were generated with immunoSEQ multiplex PCR, while TCRdb's copy carries only in-frame clones and drops some. The data show 100,000 or so clones, approximately 91% seen once. The data are from a study of T cells in localized non-small cell lung cancer. Study-wide findings and caveats: Adjacent lung held a median about 57 of the top 100 tumor clones. The tumor had only one region sequenced, so heterogeneity remains possible.

The clonotype was recovered from a woman aged 35 to 70 with stage II squamous cell lung carcinoma. The V call is TRBV9, the J call TRBJ2-2; TRBD2 is a possible D gene (6 bases). Material: PBMCs, obtained before any cancer treatment. The CDR3 spells CASSVGVPGGGELFF. The CDR3 DNA reads as TGTGCCAGCAGCGTAGGGGTCCCCGGGGGCGGGGAGCTGTTTTTT.